This record covers a single T cell receptor beta chain. The data originate from a study of blood T cell repertoires in COVID-19. Study-level information: Sources were T cells, B-cell-depleted T cells, or PBMCs; the material itself was cDNA or gDNA.

The germline gives CDR1 SGHRS, CDR2 YFSETQ. This CDR3 spans 17 amino acids. With 4 bases removed from V and 1 base from J, the gap between germline ends came to 20 bases. Authors' data handling: Reference gene primer amplification in the assay estimated nucleated cell counts. The method was immunoSEQ multiplex PCR; TCRdb's version includes in-frame clones alone and lacks a portion of them. D and trimming were read from the DNA, whereas the V and J calls and clone size are those reported in that table. The sample has under 250,000 clones, 86% seen once; the top ten hold 11%. The receptor's source is a man aged 50 to 59 with COVID-19, enrolled during active disease. The V and J genes are TRBV5-1 and TRBJ1-1, with D unresolved. The specimen sequenced was peripheral blood. The CDR3 protein is CASSPIIESQANTEAFF. The DNA for the CDR3 is TGCGCCAGCAGCCCGATCATTGAATCCCAGGCGAACACTGAAGCTTTCTTT. Drawing the rest from reference TRBV5-1 and TRBJ1-1, the complete variable domain is KAGVTQTPRYLIKTRGQQVTLSCSPISGHRSVSWYQQTPGQGLQFLFEYFSETQRNKGNFPGRFSGRQFSNSRSEMNVSTLELGDSALYLCASSPIIESQANTEAFFGQGTRLTVV.